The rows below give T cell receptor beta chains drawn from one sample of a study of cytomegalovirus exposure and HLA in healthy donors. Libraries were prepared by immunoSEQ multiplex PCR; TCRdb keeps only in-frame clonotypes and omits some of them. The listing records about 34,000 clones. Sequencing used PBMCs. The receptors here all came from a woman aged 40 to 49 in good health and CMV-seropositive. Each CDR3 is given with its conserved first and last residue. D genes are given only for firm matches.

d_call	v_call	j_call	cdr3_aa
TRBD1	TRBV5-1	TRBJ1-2	CASSLRQGAYYGYTF
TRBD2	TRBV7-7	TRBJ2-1	CASSLGLAGGPNEQFF
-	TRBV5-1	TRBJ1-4	CASKEQGTNEKLFF
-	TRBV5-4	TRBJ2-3	CASSLAAVSTDTQYF
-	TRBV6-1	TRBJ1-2	CASSEVWGAGYTF
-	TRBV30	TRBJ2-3	CAWRLGVTQYF
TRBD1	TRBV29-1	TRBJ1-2	CSVEEIATGIEDYGYTF
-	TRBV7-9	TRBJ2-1	CASSFFSGSYNEQFF
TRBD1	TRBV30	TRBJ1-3	CASQKPGQGGNSGNTIYF
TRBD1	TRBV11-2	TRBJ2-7	CASSPDRGRDEQYF
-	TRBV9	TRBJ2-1	CASSVAPAAGNEQFF
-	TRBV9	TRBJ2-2	CASSPSGNTGELFF
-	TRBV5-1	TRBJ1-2	CASSLAAGDGYTF
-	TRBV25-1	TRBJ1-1	CASSPRGGGTEAFF
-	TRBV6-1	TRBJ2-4	CASSETGLTKNIQYF
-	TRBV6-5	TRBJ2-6	CASRQLSSGANVLTF
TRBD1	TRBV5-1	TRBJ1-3	CASGMGQAGNTIYF
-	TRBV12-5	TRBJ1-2	CASGADTFYGYTF
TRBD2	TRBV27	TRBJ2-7	CASSLFLAGGPYEQYF
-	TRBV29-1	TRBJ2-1	CSVTMGLSYNEQFF
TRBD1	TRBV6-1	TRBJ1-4	CASKAGTGDEKLFF
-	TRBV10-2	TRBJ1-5	CASSDGILSQPQHF
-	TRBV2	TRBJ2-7	CASSVVNGGRNEQYF
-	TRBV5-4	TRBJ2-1	CASSESSDEQFF
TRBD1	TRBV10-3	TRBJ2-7	CAISETGGRDEQYF
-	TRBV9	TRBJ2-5	CASSVASAYQETQYF
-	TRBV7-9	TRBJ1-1	CASSLKGGDTEAFF
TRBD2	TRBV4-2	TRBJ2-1	CASSPLAGGPNEQFF